This TCR beta chain comes out of a study of T cell changes during pregnancy in multiple sclerosis. This CDR3 contains 14 residues. The V segment lost 5 bases and the J segment 4 bases; nucleotides outside the gene matches: 7. CDR1 and CDR2 from the germline V gene are PRHDT and FYEKMQ (reference sequence). This table comes from immunoSEQ multiplex PCR, and its TCRdb copy is limited to in-frame clones, with some not included. Among tens of thousands of clones, 90% to 95% were seen once, and the ten largest hold 1.3% to 1.5%. The sequencing here drew on peripheral blood, taken in the third trimester of pregnancy. The clonotype comes from a female donor in good health, enrolled as a control in a pregnancy study. This chain connects TRBV13 to TRBJ2-5; 7 positions match TRBD1. CDR3: CASSRQGSSETQYF. DNA for the CDR3: TGTGCCAGCAGCCGACAGGGCTCCTCAGAGACCCAGTACTTC.